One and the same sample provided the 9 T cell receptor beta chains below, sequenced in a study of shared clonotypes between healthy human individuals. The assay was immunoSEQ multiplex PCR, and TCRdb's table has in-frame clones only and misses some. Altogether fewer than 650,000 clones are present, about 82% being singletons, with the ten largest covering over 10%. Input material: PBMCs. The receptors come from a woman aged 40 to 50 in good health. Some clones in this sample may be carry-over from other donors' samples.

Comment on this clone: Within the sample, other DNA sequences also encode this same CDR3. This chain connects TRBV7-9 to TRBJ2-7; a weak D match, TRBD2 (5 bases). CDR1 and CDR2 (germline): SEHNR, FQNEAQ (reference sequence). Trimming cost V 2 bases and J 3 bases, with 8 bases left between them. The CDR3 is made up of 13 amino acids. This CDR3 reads CASSLSGGYEQYF. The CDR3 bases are TGTGCCAGCAGCTTATCAGGAGGCTACGAGCAGTACTTC.

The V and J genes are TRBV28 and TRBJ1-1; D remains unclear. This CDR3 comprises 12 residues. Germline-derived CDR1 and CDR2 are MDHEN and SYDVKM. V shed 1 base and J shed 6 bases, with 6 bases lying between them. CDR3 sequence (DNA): TGTGCCAGCAGTTTATCCGGCCCTGAAGCTTTCTTT. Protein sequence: CASSLSGPEAFF.

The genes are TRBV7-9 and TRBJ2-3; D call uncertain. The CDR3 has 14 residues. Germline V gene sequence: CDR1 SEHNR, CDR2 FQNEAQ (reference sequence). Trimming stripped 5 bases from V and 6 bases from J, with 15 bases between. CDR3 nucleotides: TGTGCCAGCAGCCTGAGGTCCCTCCAGGATACGCAGTATTTT. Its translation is CASSLRSLQDTQYF.

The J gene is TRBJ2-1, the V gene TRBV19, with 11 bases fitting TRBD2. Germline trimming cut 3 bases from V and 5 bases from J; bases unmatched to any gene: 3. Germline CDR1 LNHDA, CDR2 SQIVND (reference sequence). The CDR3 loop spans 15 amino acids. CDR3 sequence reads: CASSMVTSGNNEQFF. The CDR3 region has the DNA TGTGCCAGTAGTATGGTGACTAGCGGGAACAATGAGCAGTTCTTC.

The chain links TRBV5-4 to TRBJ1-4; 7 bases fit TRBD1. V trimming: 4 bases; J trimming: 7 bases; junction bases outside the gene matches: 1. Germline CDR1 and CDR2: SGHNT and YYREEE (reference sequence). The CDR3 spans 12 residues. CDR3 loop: CASSRDSEKLFF. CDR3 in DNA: TGTGCCAGCAGCAGGGACAGTGAAAAACTGTTTTTT.

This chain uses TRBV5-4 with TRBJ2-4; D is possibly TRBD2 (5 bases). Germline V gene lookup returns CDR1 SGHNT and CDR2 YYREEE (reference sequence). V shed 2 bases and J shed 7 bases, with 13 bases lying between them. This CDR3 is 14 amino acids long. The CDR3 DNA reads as TGTGCCAGCAGCTTAGGTGGAGGACGGAACATTCAGTACTTC. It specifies CASSLGGGRNIQYF.

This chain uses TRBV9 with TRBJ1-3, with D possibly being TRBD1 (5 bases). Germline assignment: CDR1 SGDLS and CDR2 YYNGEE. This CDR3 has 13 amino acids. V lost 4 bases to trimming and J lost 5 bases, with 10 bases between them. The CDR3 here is CASSPTVRNTIYF. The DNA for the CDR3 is TGTGCCAGCAGCCCGACAGTTAGAAACACCATATATTTT.

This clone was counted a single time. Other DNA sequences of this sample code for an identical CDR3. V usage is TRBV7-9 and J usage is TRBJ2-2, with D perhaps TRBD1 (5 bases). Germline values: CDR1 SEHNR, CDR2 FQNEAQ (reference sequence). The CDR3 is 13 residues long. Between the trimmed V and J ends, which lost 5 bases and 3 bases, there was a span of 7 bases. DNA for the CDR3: TGTGCCAGCAGCCTCAGGGACACCGGGGAGCTGTTTTTT. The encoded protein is CASSLRDTGELFF. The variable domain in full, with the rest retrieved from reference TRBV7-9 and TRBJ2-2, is DTGVSQNPRHKITKRGQNVTFRCDPISEHNRLYWYRQTLGQGPEFLTYFQNEAQLEKSRLLSDRFSAERPKGSFSTLEIQRTEQGDSAMYLCASSLRDTGELFFGEGSRLTVL.

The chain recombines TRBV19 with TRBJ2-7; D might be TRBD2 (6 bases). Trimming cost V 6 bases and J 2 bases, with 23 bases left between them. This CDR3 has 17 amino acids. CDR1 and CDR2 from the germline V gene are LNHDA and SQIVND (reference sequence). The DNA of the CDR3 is TGTGCCAGTAGCCACGGGGGAGCGGACCTTACCCCCTACGAGCAGTACTTC. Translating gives CASSHGGADLTPYEQYF.